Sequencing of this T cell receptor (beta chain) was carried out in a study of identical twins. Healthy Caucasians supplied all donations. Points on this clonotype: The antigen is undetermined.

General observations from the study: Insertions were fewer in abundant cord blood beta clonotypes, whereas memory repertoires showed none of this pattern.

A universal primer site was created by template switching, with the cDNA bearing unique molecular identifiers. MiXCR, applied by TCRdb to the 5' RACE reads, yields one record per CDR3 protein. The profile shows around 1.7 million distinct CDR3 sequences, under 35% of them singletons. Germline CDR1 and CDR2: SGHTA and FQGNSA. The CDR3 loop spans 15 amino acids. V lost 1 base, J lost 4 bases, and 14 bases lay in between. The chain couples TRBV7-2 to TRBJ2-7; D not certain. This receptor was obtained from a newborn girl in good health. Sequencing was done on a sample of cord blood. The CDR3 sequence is CASSLDFGLRYEQYF. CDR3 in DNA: TGTGCCAGCAGCTTAGATTTTGGTTTGAGGTACGAGCAGTACTTC.